The rows below give T cell receptor beta chains drawn from one sample of a study of CD8 T cells in ankylosing spondylitis. Using its own MiXCR run on the 5' RACE reads, TCRdb lists one record per CDR3 protein. The repertoire includes some 840,000 distinct CDR3 sequences, roughly 12% of them detected once, and more than 0.5% sits in the top ten. Material: blood, either unsorted or a sorted T cell fraction (not recorded which). Receptors were obtained from a male donor with ankylosing spondylitis. The CDR3 runs from the conserved cysteine through the conserved F or W. The D gene is left open where the match is weak. Where a row states a size, it is once, few, many or the class of an expanded clone; other rows omit it.

j_gene | d_gene | v_gene | len | abundance | CDR3aa | CDR3nt
TRBJ2-7 | TRBD1 | TRBV5-1 | 16 | few | CASSLRQGQYSYEQYF | TGCGCCAGCAGCTTGAGACAGGGCCAATACTCCTACGAGCAGTACTTC
TRBJ2-1 | . | TRBV5-6 | 14 | few | CASSFGPRGDEQFF | TGTGCCAGCAGCTTTGGGCCTAGGGGAGATGAGCAGTTCTTC
TRBJ2-3 | . | TRBV9 | 15 | . | CASSVAPGSTDTQYF | TGTGCCAGCAGCGTAGCCCCCGGGAGCACAGATACGCAGTATTTT
TRBJ2-5 | TRBD2 | TRBV9 | 16 | few | CASSVGGGGAQETQYF | TGTGCCAGCAGCGTAGGCGGCGGGGGGGCTCAAGAGACCCAGTACTTC
TRBJ2-7 | . | TRBV28 | 15 | few | CASSLDPFGSYEQYF | TGTGCCAGCAGTTTAGACCCGTTCGGGTCCTACGAGCAGTACTTC
TRBJ2-1 | . | TRBV3-1 | 15 | many | CASTDRGSGYNEQFF | TGTGCCAGCACCGACCGGGGTAGTGGCTACAATGAGCAGTTCTTC
TRBJ2-3 | TRBD1 | TRBV20-1 | 16 | . | CSAPGTGHTSTDTQYF | TGCAGTGCCCCCGGGACAGGACACACTAGCACAGATACGCAGTATTTT
TRBJ1-2 | . | TRBV12-3/TRBV12-4 | 13 | few | CASSEVGGRGYTF | TGTGCCAGCAGCGAGGTTGGGGGGAGAGGCTACACCTTC
TRBJ1-5 | . | TRBV6-5 | 15 | . | CASSYTGLGNQPQHF | TGTGCCAGCAGTTATACAGGGTTGGGAAATCAGCCCCAGCATTTT
TRBJ2-1 | TRBD2 | TRBV4-3 | 18 | . | CASSQVGLAGVGYNEQFF | TGCGCCAGCAGCCAAGTAGGACTAGCGGGGGTTGGATACAATGAGCAGTTCTTC
TRBJ1-5 | . | TRBV4-2 | 14 | many | CASSPQGRGQPQHF | TGTGCCAGCAGCCCTCAGGGTCGAGGACAGCCCCAGCATTTT
TRBJ2-3 | TRBD1 | TRBV6-1 | 15 | . | CASSTSGTGPDTQYF | TGTGCCAGCAGTACATCCGGGACAGGGCCAGATACGCAGTATTTT
TRBJ1-1 | . | TRBV29-1 | 12 | . | CSTRTRGTEAFF | TGCAGCACCCGGACACGGGGGACTGAAGCTTTCTTT
TRBJ1-2 | TRBD1 | TRBV28 | 15 | many | CASSQASGQVYGYTF | TGTGCCAGCAGTCAAGCCTCCGGACAGGTCTATGGCTACACCTTC
TRBJ2-5 | TRBD2 | TRBV4-3 | 15 | . | CASSRGGNYQETQYF | TGCGCCAGCAGCCGGGGGGGGAACTACCAAGAGACCCAGTACTTC